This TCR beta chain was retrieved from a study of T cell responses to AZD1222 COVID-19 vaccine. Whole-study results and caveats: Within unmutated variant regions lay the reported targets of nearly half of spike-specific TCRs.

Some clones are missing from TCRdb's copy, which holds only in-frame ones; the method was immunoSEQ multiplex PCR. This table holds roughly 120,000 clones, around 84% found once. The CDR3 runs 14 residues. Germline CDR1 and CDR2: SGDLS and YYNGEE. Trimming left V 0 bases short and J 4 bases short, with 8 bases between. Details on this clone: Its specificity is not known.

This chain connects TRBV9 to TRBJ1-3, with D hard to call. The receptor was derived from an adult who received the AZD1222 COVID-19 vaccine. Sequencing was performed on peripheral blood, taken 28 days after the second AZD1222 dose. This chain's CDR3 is CASSVGGRGNTIYF. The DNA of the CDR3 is TGTGCCAGCAGCGTAGGAGGCAGAGGAAACACCATATATTTT. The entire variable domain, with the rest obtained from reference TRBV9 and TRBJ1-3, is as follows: DSGVTQTPKHLITATGQRVTLRCSPRSGDLSVYWYQQSLDQGLQFLIQYYNGEERAKGNILERFSAQQFPDLHSELNLSSLELGDSALYFCASSVGGRGNTIYFGEGSWLTVV.